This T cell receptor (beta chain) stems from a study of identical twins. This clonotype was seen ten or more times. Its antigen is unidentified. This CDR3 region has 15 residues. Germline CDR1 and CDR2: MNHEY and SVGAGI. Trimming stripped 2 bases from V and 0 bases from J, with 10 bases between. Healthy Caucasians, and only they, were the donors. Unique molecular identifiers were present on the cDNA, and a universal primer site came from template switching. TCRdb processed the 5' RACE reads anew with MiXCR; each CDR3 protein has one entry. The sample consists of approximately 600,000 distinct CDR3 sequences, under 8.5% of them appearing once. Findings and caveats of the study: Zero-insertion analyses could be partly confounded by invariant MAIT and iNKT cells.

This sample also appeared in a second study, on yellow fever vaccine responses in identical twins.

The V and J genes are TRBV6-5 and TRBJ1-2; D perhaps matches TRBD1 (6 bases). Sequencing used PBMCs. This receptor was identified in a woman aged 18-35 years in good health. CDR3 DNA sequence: TGTGCCAGCAGTTACGGGGGACACCCTAACTATGGCTACACCTTC. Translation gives CASSYGGHPNYGYTF.